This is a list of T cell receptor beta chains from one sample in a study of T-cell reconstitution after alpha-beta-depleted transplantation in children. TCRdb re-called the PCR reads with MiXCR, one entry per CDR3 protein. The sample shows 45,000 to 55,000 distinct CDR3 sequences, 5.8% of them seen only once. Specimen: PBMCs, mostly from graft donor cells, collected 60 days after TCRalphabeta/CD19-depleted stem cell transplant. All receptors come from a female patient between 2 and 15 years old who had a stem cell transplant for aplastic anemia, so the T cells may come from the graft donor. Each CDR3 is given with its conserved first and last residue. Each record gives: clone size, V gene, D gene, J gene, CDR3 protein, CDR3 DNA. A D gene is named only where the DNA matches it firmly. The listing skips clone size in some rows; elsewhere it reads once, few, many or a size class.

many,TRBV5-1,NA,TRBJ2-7,CASSLEGSTSEQYF,TGCGCCAGCAGCTTGGAAGGGAGCACGAGTGAGCAGTACTTC
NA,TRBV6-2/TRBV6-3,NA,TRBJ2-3,CASSGAQRGTDTQYF,TGTGCCAGCAGTGGGGCACAGCGGGGCACAGATACGCAGTATTTT
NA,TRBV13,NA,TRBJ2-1,CAMSFGLLDYNEQFF,TGTGCCATGAGCTTCGGACTCCTTGACTACAATGAGCAGTTCTTC
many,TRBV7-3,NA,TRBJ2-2,CASSPTGGPGTGELFF,TGTGCCAGCAGCCCGACGGGCGGGCCGGGCACCGGGGAGCTGTTTTTT
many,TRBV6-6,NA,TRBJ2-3,CASSYSEDTQYF,TGTGCCAGCAGTTACTCAGAAGATACGCAGTATTTT
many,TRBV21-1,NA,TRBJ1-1,CASSVKQGVPNTEAFF,TGTGCCAGCAGCGTAAAGCAGGGGGTACCGAACACTGAAGCTTTCTTT
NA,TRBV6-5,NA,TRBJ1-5,CASSLQRGSQPQHF,TGTGCCAGCAGTCTCCAGAGGGGTAGCCAGCCCCAGCATTTT
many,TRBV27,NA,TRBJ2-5,CASGQETQYF,TGTGCCAGCGGCCAAGAGACCCAGTACTTC
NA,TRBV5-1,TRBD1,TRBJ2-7,CASSSGQPYEQYF,TGCGCCAGCAGCTCGGGACAGCCCTACGAGCAGTACTTC
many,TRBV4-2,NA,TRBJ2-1,CASSQTGPNEQFF,TGTGCCAGCAGCCAAACAGGGCCCAATGAGCAGTTCTTC
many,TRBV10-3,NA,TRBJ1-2,CAISESPHGYTF,TGTGCCATCAGTGAGTCCCCTCATGGCTACACCTTC
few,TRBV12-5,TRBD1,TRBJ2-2,CASGLPHSGQGDTGELFF,TGTGCTAGTGGTTTGCCACACTCGGGACAGGGAGACACCGGGGAGCTGTTTTTT
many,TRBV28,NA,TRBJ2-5,CASSFKETQYF,TGTGCCAGCAGTTTTAAAGAGACCCAGTACTTC
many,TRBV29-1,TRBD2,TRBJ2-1,CSAKTSGRNNEQFF,TGCAGCGCCAAGACTAGCGGGAGAAACAATGAGCAGTTCTTC
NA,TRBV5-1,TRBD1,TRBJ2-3,CASRPQQGYTDTQYF,TGCGCCAGCAGGCCCCAACAGGGGTACACAGATACGCAGTATTTT
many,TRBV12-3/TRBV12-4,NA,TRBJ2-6,CASSLGFGANVLTF,TGTGCCAGCAGTTTAGGGTTTGGGGCCAACGTCCTGACTTTC
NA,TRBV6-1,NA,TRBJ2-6,CASSASGYGANVLTF,TGTGCCAGCAGCGCATCAGGTTATGGGGCCAACGTCCTGACTTTC
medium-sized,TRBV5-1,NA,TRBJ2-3,CASSVYPGPRTDTQYF,TGCGCCAGCAGCGTATACCCGGGACCTCGCACAGATACGCAGTATTTT
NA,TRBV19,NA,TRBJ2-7,CATLDRSSYEQYF,TGTGCCACTCTAGACAGGAGCTCCTACGAGCAGTACTTC
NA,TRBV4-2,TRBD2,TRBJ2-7,CASSQESPGGGPYEQYF,TGTGCCAGCAGCCAAGAATCCCCTGGCGGGGGGCCGTACGAGCAGTACTTC
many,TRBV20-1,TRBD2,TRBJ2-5,CSARRLAGAIETQYF,TGCAGTGCTAGGAGACTAGCGGGAGCTATAGAGACCCAGTACTTC
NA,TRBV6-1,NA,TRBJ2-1,CASSGLAVAYNEQFF,TGTGCCAGCAGTGGATTAGCGGTTGCCTACAATGAGCAGTTCTTC
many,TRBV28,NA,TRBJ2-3,CASSHRVDTQYF,TGTGCCAGCAGTCACAGGGTGGATACGCAGTATTTT
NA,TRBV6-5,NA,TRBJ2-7,CASTQGGPPYEQYF,TGTGCCAGCACCCAGGGGGGGCCCCCCTACGAGCAGTACTTC
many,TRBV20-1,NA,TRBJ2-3,CSAGTSTDTQYF,TGCAGTGCCGGGACTAGCACAGATACGCAGTATTTT
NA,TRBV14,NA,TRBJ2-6,CASSQDLSGANVLTF,TGTGCCAGCAGCCAAGATCTCTCTGGGGCCAACGTCCTGACTTTC
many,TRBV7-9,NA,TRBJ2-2,CASSLVPGELFF,TGTGCCAGCAGCTTAGTACCCGGGGAGCTGTTTTTT
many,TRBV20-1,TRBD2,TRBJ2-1,CSAGSGTSLSNEQFF,TGCAGTGCTGGATCCGGGACTAGCCTCTCTAATGAGCAGTTCTTC
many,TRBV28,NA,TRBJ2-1,CASSFVRGGYNEQFF,TGTGCCAGCAGTTTTGTTAGAGGAGGATACAATGAGCAGTTCTTC
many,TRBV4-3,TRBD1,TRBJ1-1,CASRPDRGNTEAFF,TGCGCCAGCAGACCGGACAGGGGGAACACTGAAGCTTTCTTT
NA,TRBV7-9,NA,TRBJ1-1,CASSLGRQGTDTEAFF,TGTGCCAGCAGCTTAGGTCGGCAGGGAACTGACACTGAAGCTTTCTTT
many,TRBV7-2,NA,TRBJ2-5,CASSLALMSSGETQYF,TGTGCCAGCAGCTTAGCGCTAATGAGCTCCGGAGAGACCCAGTACTTC
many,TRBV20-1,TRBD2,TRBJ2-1,CSARDARGLAGGGQFF,TGCAGTGCTAGAGATGCTAGAGGACTAGCGGGAGGAGGGCAGTTCTTC
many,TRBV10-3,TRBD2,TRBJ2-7,CAISGGAGGLYEQYF,TGTGCCATCAGTGGAGGAGCGGGAGGGCTTTACGAGCAGTACTTC
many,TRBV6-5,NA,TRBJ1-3,CASSYSLGGAGNTIYF,TGTGCCAGCAGTTACTCCCTTGGTGGGGCTGGAAACACCATATATTTT
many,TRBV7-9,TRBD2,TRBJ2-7,CASSLTSDYEQYF,TGTGCCAGCAGCTTGACTAGCGACTACGAGCAGTACTTC
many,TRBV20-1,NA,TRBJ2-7,CSAEDSGYEQYF,TGCAGTGCTGAGGACAGCGGTTACGAGCAGTACTTC
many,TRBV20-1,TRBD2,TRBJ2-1,CSAGTGGAGVYNEQFF,TGCAGTGCCGGGACGGGGGGGGCGGGAGTTTACAATGAGCAGTTCTTC
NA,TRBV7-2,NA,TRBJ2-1,CASSPGYHEQFF,TGTGCCAGCAGCCCCGGATACCATGAGCAGTTCTTC
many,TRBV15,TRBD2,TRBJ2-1,CATSRRTSGSGNEQFF,TGTGCCACCAGCAGAAGGACTAGCGGGAGTGGAAATGAGCAGTTCTTC
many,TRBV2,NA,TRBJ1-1,CASSVRRTEAFF,TGTGCCAGCAGTGTAAGGAGGACTGAAGCTTTCTTT
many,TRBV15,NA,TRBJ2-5,CATSRDNSQETQYF,TGTGCCACCAGCAGAGATAATTCCCAAGAGACCCAGTACTTC
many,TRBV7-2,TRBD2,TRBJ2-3,CASSLSWAGDRDTQYF,TGTGCCAGCAGCTTATCGTGGGCGGGGGACCGAGATACGCAGTATTTT
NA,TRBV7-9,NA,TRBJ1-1,CASSQVRGPAFF,TGTGCCAGCAGCCAGGTGAGAGGACCAGCTTTCTTT
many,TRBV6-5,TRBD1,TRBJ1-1,CASSPGQGNTEAFF,TGTGCCAGCAGTCCCGGACAGGGGAACACTGAAGCTTTCTTT
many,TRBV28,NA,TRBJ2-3,CASSLPGGGTDTQYF,TGTGCCAGCAGTTTACCCGGGGGTGGCACAGATACGCAGTATTTT
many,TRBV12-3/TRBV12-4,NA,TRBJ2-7,CASSTDGYEQYF,TGTGCCAGCAGTACGGACGGATACGAGCAGTACTTC
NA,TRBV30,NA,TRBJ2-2,CATWRRITGELFF,TGTGCCACCTGGCGGCGGATCACCGGGGAGCTGTTTTTT
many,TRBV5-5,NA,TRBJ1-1,CASSLAPVAPPGQAFF,TGTGCCAGCAGCTTGGCACCGGTCGCGCCACCCGGTCAAGCTTTCTTT
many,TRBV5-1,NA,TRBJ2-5,CASSPEEETQYF,TGCGCCAGCAGCCCTGAAGAGGAGACCCAGTACTTC
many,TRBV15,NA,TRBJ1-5,CATSRGSEKGQPQHF,TGTGCCACCAGCAGAGGATCCGAGAAGGGGCAGCCCCAGCATTTT
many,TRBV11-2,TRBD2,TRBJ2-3,CASSLRVSGISTDTQYF,TGTGCCAGCAGCTTAAGGGTTAGCGGGATAAGCACAGATACGCAGTATTTT
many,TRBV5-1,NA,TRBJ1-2,CASSRDHNYGYTF,TGCGCCAGCAGCCGGGACCATAACTATGGCTACACCTTC
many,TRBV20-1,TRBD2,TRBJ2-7,CSARASGARTYEQYF,TGCAGTGCTAGGGCTAGCGGGGCCCGAACCTACGAGCAGTACTTC
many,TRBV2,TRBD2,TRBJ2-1,CASSGTSGRGYEQFF,TGTGCCAGCAGTGGGACTAGCGGGAGGGGGTATGAGCAGTTCTTC